This TCR beta chain was recovered during a study of a mutant IDH1 vaccine in newly diagnosed glioma (dated by TCRdb to the early 2020s). About the investigation overall: Patients were given eight vaccinations, in weeks 1, 3, 5, 7, 11, 15, 19 and 23, which matched visits V03 through V10. Vaccination began 4-6 weeks after radiotherapy alone, or alongside temozolomide cycles in the chemotherapy-containing groups. Of the 32 patients who were treated, around 62% were male and approximately 38% were female, and the mean age was about 40 years. Before enrollment, patients had received standard therapy of radiotherapy alone, temozolomide alone, or radiochemotherapy with temozolomide; most received the combination. Peripheral blood samples were drawn at six visits, namely V03 (baseline), V05, V07, V10, V12 and V13. For exploratory analyses, fewer than 30 treated patients had longitudinal TCRB deep sequencing done wherever samples were available.

The sample's time point label, decoded: week 5, during vaccination. Each vaccine dose, consisting of 300 ug of a 20-mer mutant IDH1 peptide in Montanide, was administered subcutaneously with topical imiquimod. Newly diagnosed WHO grade 3 or 4 IDH1-mutant astrocytomas showing loss of nuclear ATRX were present in the donors. The samples were drawn from NOA16, a multicentre, single-arm, open-label phase I trial in Germany that tested a mutant IDH1 peptide vaccine in humans for the first time. Genomic DNA for TCRB sequencing was extracted from EDTA blood using the DNeasy Blood and Tissue Kit. Library preparation was by the immunoSEQ multiplex PCR assay. Rearranged TCR beta chain sequences were amplified using the hsTCRB Kit according to the manufacturer's protocol. Sequencing of TCRB libraries was carried out on an Illumina MiSeq. As for the original processing: Demultiplexing, trimming and gene mapping were performed with the kit vendor's proprietary platform. TCRdb carries this immuneACCESS record with in-frame sequences only. Its versions omit some clonotypes, under half of them owing to an unresolved V gene in the studies checked, with the rest unexplained. V, J and clone size reflect that table, while D and trimming were determined from the DNA. The sample table records about 25,000 clones; around 79% of these occur just once. The top ten clones comprise roughly a tenth of the sample.

Turning to this clone: Its antigen remains unidentified. Base qualities are missing; no much larger clone stands one base away.

The junction carries 9 bases between V and J, which are trimmed by 3 bases and 4 bases respectively. Its CDR3 holds 13 amino acids, cysteine through phenylalanine. Kept here is only the CDR3 DNA, which spans 39 bases and is read in frame from base 1. Per the germline V gene, KGHSH is the CDR1 and LQKENI is the CDR2. On the study overall, not on this receptor specifically: Across multiple MHC alleles, vaccine-induced immune responses were seen in approximately 93% of patients. Pseudoprogression appeared unrelated to alterations in the top peripheral T cell clonotypes detected by TCRB sequencing. Availability determined which PBMC samples were chosen for TCRB deep sequencing. The authors noted that analyses of patient blood samples could not be reproduced because of sample limitations.

The TCR comes from a man aged 35 to 55 with glioma. The rearrangement combines TRBV18 with TRBJ1-1; the D gene cannot be resolved reliably. The source was PBMCs, collected from a glioma patient whose treatment included an IDH1 peptide vaccine. The DNA sequence follows: TGTGCCAGCTCACCGTCCAGTGTCACTGAAGCTTTCTTT. Protein translation: CASSPSSVTEAFF.